These 5 T cell receptor beta chains originate from one sample sequenced in a study of vaccination and CD4 T cells after COVID-19. Oncomine TCR Beta short-read sequencing was applied to DNA from cultured CD4+ T cells. TCRdb re-analysed the PCR reads in MiXCR, keeping a single row per CDR3 protein. The sample records roughly 11,000 distinct CDR3 sequences, 58% being singletons. No cognate antigen is known for these TCRs. Treatment of the sample: roughly 10-day PBMC culture with coronavirus spike peptide pools or control peptides (ViraFEST assay). The sample consisted of CD4+ T cells from blood, cultured in vitro. These receptors were obtained from a human donor who had recovered from COVID-19.

There are a few counts of this clonotype. The chain carries TRBV19 and TRBJ2-7; 10 bases fit TRBD1. CDR3 length equals 13 residues. The V gene's germline CDR1 is LNHDA and CDR2 SQIVND (reference sequence). With 5 bases clipped from V and 9 bases from J, the junction kept 7 bases outside the gene matches. The CDR3 DNA reads TGTGCCAGTAGTGTGACAGGGGGCGCTGGGCAGTACTTC. The encoded protein is CASSVTGGAGQYF.

The chain recombines TRBV6-2 or TRBV6-3 with TRBJ1-5; D not certain. V was cut by 5 bases and J by 0 bases, with 2 bases left in between. The CDR3 loop spans 12 amino acids. Germline values: CDR1 MNHEY, CDR2 SVGEGT. CDR3 sequence: CASSTSNQPQHF. The CDR3 DNA follows: TGTGCCAGCAGTACTAGCAATCAGCCCCAGCATTTT.

V and J are TRBV11-3 and TRBJ2-7, with D perhaps matching TRBD1 (6 bases). V shed 2 bases and J shed 8 bases, with 10 bases lying between them. CDR3 length: 12 residues. CDR1 and CDR2 from the germline V gene are SGHNT and YENEEA. The DNA of the CDR3 is TGTGCCAGCAGCTTACGCGACAGGAAGCAGTACTTC. Translating it yields CASSLRDRKQYF.

This rearrangement joins TRBV11-3 to TRBJ2-3; TRBD1 might be the D (6 bases). The CDR3 contains 15 residues. Germline assignment: CDR1 SGHNT and CDR2 YENEEA. V shed 2 bases and J shed 2 bases, with 11 bases lying between them. The DNA of the CDR3 is TGTGCCAGCAGCTTATCAGGGGATTACACAGATACGCAGTATTTT. This codes for CASSLSGDYTDTQYF. The full variable domain, its missing parts supplied by reference TRBV11-3 and TRBJ2-3, is EAGVVQSPRYKIIEKKQPVAFWCNPISGHNTLYWYLQNLGQGPELLIRYENEEAVDDSQLPKDRFSAERLKGVDSTLKIQPAELGDSAVYLCASSLSGDYTDTQYFGPGTRLTVL.

The chain joins TRBV7-3 to TRBJ2-5; D is perhaps TRBD1 (7 bases). The length of the CDR3 is 15 residues. Germline V gene sequence: CDR1 SGHTA, CDR2 FQGTGA. Trimming took 5 bases from V and 4 from J, leaving 17 bases between them. As DNA, the CDR3 is TGTGCCAGCAGCCAGGGGGGTGGCATTGGAGAGACCCAGTACTTC. It encodes CASSQGGGIGETQYF.